This T cell receptor (beta chain) was identified during a study of control samples from healthy donors and cancer patients. Sequencing was performed with immunoSEQ multiplex PCR; in TCRdb, only in-frame clones are kept and a portion is missing. This table has 110,000 or so clones, 75% to 95% appearing once. From germline, CDR1 is SQVTM and CDR2 ANQGSEA. This CDR3 is built from 14 residues. With 7 bases clipped from V and 5 bases from J, the junction kept 9 bases outside the gene matches. The receptor comes from a human donor in good health. The donor label of this sample is uncertain. This sequence joins TRBV29-1 and TRBJ1-1, with 11 bases that match TRBD1. The sequenced material came from blood. CDR3 protein: CSARDRGFGTEAFF. CDR3 DNA sequence: TGCAGCGCCCGGGACAGGGGGTTTGGAACTGAAGCTTTCTTT.